This T cell receptor (beta chain) is from a study of blood T cell repertoires in COVID-19. Only in-frame clones appear in the TCRdb table, and some are missing; sequencing was by immunoSEQ multiplex PCR. The sample consists of about 120,000 clones, 80% to 90% of them appearing once. This CDR3 is built from 15 residues. Germline CDR1 and CDR2: SGHTA and FQGNSA. The ends lost 5 bases at V and 4 bases at J; junction bases unmatched: 7. The V and J genes are TRBV7-2 and TRBJ2-1; 8 nucleotides align to TRBD1. The sequenced sample consisted of peripheral blood. The clonotype comes from a woman aged 50 to 65 with acute or convalescent COVID-19. CDR3 residues: CASSPDRAQYNEQFF. Written as DNA, the CDR3 is TGTGCCAGCAGCCCGGACAGGGCTCAATACAATGAGCAGTTCTTC.